This T cell receptor (beta chain) appears in the sequencing data of a study of untreated major depressive disorder. Overall study findings and caveats: Compared with controls, depressed patients showed more TRBV05-01 (Vbeta 5.1) usage in CD4+ T cells. Private clones made up every subject's top five TRBV05-01 clones.

No major medical conditions, Axis I/II comorbidities, regular medication, or illicit drugs. The ends were cut back, 1 base at V and 2 bases at J, with 5 bases in the middle. Germline loops: CDR1 SSHAT, CDR2 FNYEAQ (reference sequence). This CDR3 comprises 14 residues. Repertoires were generated with immunoSEQ multiplex PCR, while TCRdb's copy carries only in-frame clones and drops some. The sample lists 15,000 to 20,000 clones; 85% to 90% were seen once. With regard to this clone: Its antigen is undetermined.

What was sequenced was CD4+ T cells from PBMCs. V gene TRBV7-7 combines with J gene TRBJ2-2; D is unresolved. The clonotype comes from a woman aged 25-40 years in good health. CDR3 loop: CASSLVANTGELFF. The CDR3 DNA reads as TGTGCCAGCAGCTTAGTGGCAAACACCGGGGAGCTGTTTTTT.